This is a list of T cell receptor beta chains from one sample in a study of blood T cells in healthy people across ages. TCRdb passed the 5' RACE reads through MiXCR, listing each CDR3 protein once. The data hold some 1.5 million distinct CDR3 sequences, with 28% observed a single time. The sequencing input was blood. Receptor source: a woman aged 25 to 39 in good health. Each CDR3 is given with its conserved first and last residue. D genes are given only for firm matches. A row's size may be missing; if present it is once, few, many or a size class.

16	.	TRBV5-5	TRBJ1-6	many	CASSLGPAVENSPLHF	TGTGCCAGCAGCTTGGGTCCGGCAGTGGAAAATTCACCCCTCCACTTT
15	TRBD1	TRBV7-3	TRBJ1-1	.	CASSLLATGATEAFF	TGTGCCAGCAGCTTACTTGCGACAGGGGCGACTGAAGCTTTCTTT
16	TRBD1	TRBV6-6	TRBJ2-1	.	CASSDPLRDRYNEQFF	TGTGCCAGCAGTGACCCGTTAAGGGACAGGTACAATGAGCAGTTCTTC
13	.	TRBV10-3	TRBJ1-1	few	CAISEVGNTEAFF	TGTGCCATCAGTGAGGTGGGGAACACTGAAGCTTTCTTT
15	.	TRBV19	TRBJ2-7	few	CASSTRAAGSYEQYF	TGTGCCAGTAGTACCCGCGCAGCGGGCTCCTACGAGCAGTACTTC
18	TRBD1	TRBV4-1	TRBJ2-6	.	CASSMPGQGAGGANVLTF	TGCGCCAGCAGTATGCCCGGACAGGGGGCCGGTGGGGCCAACGTCCTGACTTTC
16	TRBD2	TRBV12-3/TRBV12-4	TRBJ2-5	few	CASSLSAGGSQETQYF	TGTGCCAGCAGTTTATCGGCGGGGGGGTCCCAAGAGACCCAGTACTTC
15	.	TRBV28	TRBJ2-3	many	CASSLSGVGTDTQYF	TGTGCCAGCAGTTTATCAGGGGTAGGGACAGATACGCAGTATTTT
14	.	TRBV20-1	TRBJ2-7	few	CSANSRVSSYEQYF	TGCAGTGCTAATTCCAGGGTTAGCTCCTACGAGCAGTACTTC
15	.	TRBV24-1	TRBJ2-1	few	CATSGGGGPYNEQFF	TGTGCCACCAGTGGTGGAGGGGGGCCCTACAATGAGCAGTTCTTC
16	TRBD1	TRBV12-3/TRBV12-4	TRBJ2-2	.	CASRNPGQVDTGELFF	TGTGCCAGCAGAAACCCGGGACAGGTGGACACCGGGGAGCTGTTTTTT
15	.	TRBV19	TRBJ1-2	many	CASSITRRLNYGYTF	TGTGCCAGTAGTATTACAAGGCGACTCAACTATGGCTACACCTTC
12	.	TRBV14	TRBJ1-2	many	CASSQDSYGYTF	TGTGCCAGCAGCCAGGACAGCTATGGCTACACCTTC
13	.	TRBV7-2	TRBJ2-4	many	CASSLQGAYIQYF	TGTGCCAGCAGCTTACAAGGGGCATACATTCAGTACTTC
15	.	TRBV29-1	TRBJ2-3	.	CSVGGGPTTTDTQYF	TGCAGCGTTGGCGGGGGCCCTACTACCACAGATACGCAGTATTTT